What follows are 22 T cell receptor beta chains derived from one specimen sequenced in a study of OX40 agonist ivuxolimab in advanced cancers. Profiled with immunoSEQ multiplex PCR; TCRdb holds only in-frame clones, not every one. The sample has about 72,000 clones; approximately 92% are singletons. This specimen consisted of CD4+ or CD8+ T cells sorted from blood, obtained in a trial of the OX40 agonist ivuxolimab. The receptors shown here come from an adult with an advanced solid tumor such as melanoma, head and neck, liver or kidney cancer.

The rearrangement uses TRBV2 and TRBJ1-5, with a tentative D call TRBD1 (5 bases). CDR1 is SNHLY, CDR2 FYNNEI, per germline. The CDR3 length is 14 residues. The V end was cut by 6 bases, the J end by 5 bases, with 14 bases between. CDR3 protein: CASSPQGWDQPQHF. The CDR3 bases are TGTGCCAGCAGCCCGCAGGGTTGGGATCAGCCCCAGCATTTT.

The gene calls are TRBV5-1 and TRBJ2-3, with 7 bases identical to TRBD1. Germline CDR1 is SGHRS and CDR2 is YFSETQ. The V segment lost 4 bases and the J segment 1 base; nucleotides outside the gene matches: 9. The CDR3 length is 16 residues. Here the CDR3 DNA reads TGCGCCAGCAGCCTAAGACAGGGTTTACGCACAGATACGCAGTATTTT. It yields the protein CASSLRQGLRTDTQYF.

This rearrangement joins TRBV5-5 to TRBJ2-7; TRBD1 might be the D (6 bases). In germline, CDR1 is SGHKS, CDR2 YYEKEE (reference sequence). V dropped 5 bases and J dropped 2 bases, with 17 bases sitting between them. The CDR3 consists of 15 residues. The CDR3 is CASSPRGLFPYEQYF. Here the CDR3 DNA reads TGTGCCAGCAGTCCTAGGGGGTTATTTCCCTACGAGCAGTACTTC.

The chain is built from TRBV6-5 and TRBJ2-3; possible D gene TRBD1, 6 bases. Deletions cut 6 bases from V and 0 bases from J, with 10 bases between. CDR3 size: 14 residues. In germline, CDR1 is MNHEY, CDR2 SVGAGI. CDR3 sequence: CASSRGPSTDTQYF. CDR3 DNA sequence: TGTGCCAGCAGCAGGGGTCCTAGCACAGATACGCAGTATTTT.

As DNA, the CDR3 is TGTGCCAGCAGTGAAGCCCCACAGCCCTACGAGCAGTACTTC. This codes for CASSEAPQPYEQYF. The chain carries TRBV6-1 and TRBJ2-7, with unresolved D. The CDR3 totals 14 residues. Between the trimmed V and J ends, which lost 0 bases and 2 bases, there was a span of 8 bases. Germline V gives CDR1 MNHNS, CDR2 SASEGT.

The chain links TRBV18 to TRBJ1-1, with 8 bases aligning to TRBD1. After removal of 3 bases from V and 5 bases from J, the junction contained 11 bases not matched to a gene. This CDR3 region has 16 residues. Germline V CDR1 and CDR2: KGHSH, LQKENI. The CDR3 here is CASSPSSGTGGTEAFF. The CDR3 coding sequence is TGTGCCAGCTCACCCTCCTCCGGGACAGGAGGGACTGAAGCTTTCTTT.

The rearrangement links TRBV7-9 to TRBJ1-2; D perhaps matches TRBD1 (5 bases). Germline lookup yields CDR1 SEHNR and CDR2 FQNEAQ (reference sequence). CDR3 size: 13 residues. Trimming stripped 5 bases from V and 3 bases from J, with 10 bases between. In DNA form, the CDR3 reads TGTGCCAGCAGCCGGGACCGAGACTATGGCTACACCTTC. Residues: CASSRDRDYGYTF.

Turning to this clone: The sample contains more than one DNA sequence encoding this CDR3. The chain couples TRBV5-4 to TRBJ2-7; D unresolved. Germline CDR1 is SGHNT and CDR2 is YYREEE (reference sequence). Trimming pared 5 bases from V and 5 bases from J, leaving 14 bases between. The CDR3 consists of 13 residues. CDR3 sequence (DNA): TGTGCCAGCAGTGCCCGCTCTGGTAACGAGCAGTACTTC. Translation gives CASSARSGNEQYF.

The V and J genes are TRBV29-1 and TRBJ2-1; TRBD2 agrees at 7 bases. Trimming removed 6 bases from V and 8 bases from J; junction bases left unmatched: 16. Germline CDR1 SQVTM, CDR2 ANQGSEA. The CDR3 is made up of 15 amino acids. The CDR3 nucleotides read TGCAGCGTATCCGGGGGTGAGGGCGGGAGATATGAGCAGTTCTTC. This sequence encodes CSVSGGEGGRYEQFF.

This chain links TRBV7-2 with TRBJ2-1, with a possible D match to TRBD2 (5 bases). V gave up 5 bases and J gave up 4 bases, with 15 bases separating them. The CDR3 consists of 15 residues. Per germline, CDR1 SGHTA and CDR2 FQGNSA. The CDR3 is CASSRTGGLYNEQFF. The CDR3 DNA follows: TGTGCCAGCAGCCGAACGGGCGGGCTTTACAATGAGCAGTTCTTC.

The J gene is TRBJ1-5, the V gene TRBV6-1; perhaps TRBD1 as D (6 bases). Trimming removed 8 bases from V and 3 bases from J, with 17 bases in between. The V gene's germline CDR1 is MNHNS and CDR2 SASEGT. This CDR3 has 15 amino acids. The CDR3 spells CASPVEGGINQPQHF. The CDR3 DNA is TGTGCCAGCCCGGTCGAGGGGGGGATCAATCAGCCCCAGCATTTT.

This chain uses TRBV5-1 with TRBJ1-2, with no clear D. The CDR3 spans 13 residues. V was cut by 6 bases and J by 2 bases, with 11 bases left in between. Germline V gene lookup returns CDR1 SGHRS and CDR2 YFSETQ. CDR3 nucleotide sequence: TGCGCCAGCACCTCCATTACGAACTATGGCTACACCTTC. Amino acids: CASTSITNYGYTF.

The chain employs TRBV7-9 and TRBJ2-1; 9 nucleotides line up with TRBD1. The CDR3 extends over 18 amino acids. The V gene end was trimmed by 0 bases and the J gene end by 7 bases; junction bases not matched to a gene: 13. Germline CDR1 and CDR2: SEHNR and FQNEAQ (reference sequence). CDR3 amino acids: CASSLAALGQGLMNEQFF. The CDR3 DNA reads as TGTGCCAGCAGCTTAGCGGCTTTAGGACAGGGGTTAATGAATGAGCAGTTCTTC. The variable domain in full, completed from reference TRBV7-9 and TRBJ2-1, reads DTGVSQNPRHKITKRGQNVTFRCDPISEHNRLYWYRQTLGQGPEFLTYFQNEAQLEKSRLLSDRFSAERPKGSFSTLEIQRTEQGDSAMYLCASSLAALGQGLMNEQFFGPGTRLTVL.

V is TRBV5-6 and J is TRBJ1-2; possibly TRBD1 for D (5 bases). V was shortened by 0 bases and J by 0 bases, with 12 bases between the two germline ends. Germline CDR1 is SGHDT and CDR2 is YYEEEE. The CDR3 is 16 amino acids. The CDR3 loop is CASSLGQGISNYGYTF. The CDR3 DNA follows: TGTGCCAGCAGCTTGGGGCAGGGAATTTCTAACTATGGCTACACCTTC.

This chain joins TRBV6-6 and TRBJ2-7; D is unclear. This CDR3 has 13 residues. The V gene's germline CDR1 is MNHNY and CDR2 SVGAGI (reference sequence). V was pared by 4 bases and J by 3 bases, with 10 bases between. CDR3 in DNA: TGTGCCAGCAGTTCGCACCCTCTCTACGAGCAGTACTTC. Protein sequence: CASSSHPLYEQYF.

The chain links TRBV5-8 to TRBJ2-1; 7 nucleotides agree with TRBD2. The CDR3 is 14 residues long. V gave up 0 bases and J gave up 9 bases; unmatched junction bases: 6. Germline V gives CDR1 SGHTS, CDR2 YDEGEE. In DNA, the CDR3 is TGTGCCAGCAGCTTGGGACTAGCCGGAGGTGAGCAGTTCTTC. It is translated as CASSLGLAGGEQFF.

The chain recombines TRBV10-1 with TRBJ1-1; tentatively, D is TRBD1 (6 bases). The CDR3 spans 13 residues. The V gene's germline CDR1 is WNHNN and CDR2 SYGVQD (reference sequence). V shed 5 bases and J shed 1 base, with 8 bases lying between them. In DNA, the CDR3 is TGCGCCAGCAGTTTGACAGGGAACACTGAAGCTTTCTTT. Translating it yields CASSLTGNTEAFF.

V and J are TRBV5-6 and TRBJ2-7, with D unclear. The CDR3 sequence is 14 residues long. Germline CDR1 is SGHDT and CDR2 is YYEEEE. Trimming pared 3 bases from V and 0 bases from J, leaving 10 bases between. CDR3 in DNA: TGTGCCAGCAGCTCTCTATACAGCTCCTACGAGCAGTACTTC. Its protein product is CASSSLYSSYEQYF.

This clone was seen more than once but under ten times. This chain joins TRBV7-3 and TRBJ1-1, with D maybe TRBD1 (6 bases). The germline V gene encodes CDR1 SGHTA and CDR2 FQGTGA. The V end lost 0 bases, the J end lost 4 bases, and 6 bases lay between the germline ends. The CDR3 extends over 13 amino acids. In DNA, the CDR3 is TGTGCCAGCAGCTTAACAGGGGGCACTGAAGCTTTCTTT. It encodes CASSLTGGTEAFF.

The V call is TRBV6-1, the J call TRBJ1-1; D is ambiguous. The CDR3 runs to 14 residues. Germline V gene data show CDR1 as MNHNS and CDR2 as SASEGT. V was pared by 4 bases and J by 4 bases, with 13 bases between. The CDR3 DNA is TGTGCCAGCAGTGTGTTAGGAGCGGGCACTGAAGCTTTCTTT. Translated, it gives CASSVLGAGTEAFF.

The chain combines TRBV27 with TRBJ1-5; D unresolved. V lost 4 bases, J lost 9 bases, and 13 bases lay in between. The CDR3 covers 13 residues. Germline V gene data show CDR1 as MNHEY and CDR2 as SMNVEV (reference sequence). CDR3 sequence (DNA): TGTGCCAGCAGTTCGGAAAGGGATCTGCCCCAGCATTTT. It specifies CASSSERDLPQHF.

The chain recombines TRBV28 with TRBJ2-7, with 8 bases identical to TRBD2. After removal of 5 bases from V and 4 bases from J, the junction contained 10 bases not matched to a gene. CDR1 and CDR2 from the germline V gene are MDHEN and SYDVKM. CDR3 length equals 15 residues. CDR3 nucleotides: TGTGCCAGCAGTCCCAGCGGGAGCGGAAATTACGAGCAGTACTTC. It is translated as CASSPSGSGNYEQYF.